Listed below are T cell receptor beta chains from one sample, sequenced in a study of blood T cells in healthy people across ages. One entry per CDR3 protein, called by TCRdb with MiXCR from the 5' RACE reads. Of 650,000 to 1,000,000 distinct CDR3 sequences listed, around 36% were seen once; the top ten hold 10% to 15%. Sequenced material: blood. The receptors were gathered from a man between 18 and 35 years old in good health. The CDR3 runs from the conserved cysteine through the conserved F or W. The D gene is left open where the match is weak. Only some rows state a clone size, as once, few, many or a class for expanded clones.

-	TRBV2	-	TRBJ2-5	TGTGCCAGCAGGGGATCGAGAGAGACCCAGTACTTC	CASRGSRETQYF
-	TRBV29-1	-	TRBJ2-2	TGCAGCGTTGAAGGGATTAACACCGGGGAGCTGTTTTTT	CSVEGINTGELFF
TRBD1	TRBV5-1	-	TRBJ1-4	TGCGCCAGCAGCTTGGACACCCGACAGGGTGGTAGTGAAAAACTGTTTTTT	CASSLDTRQGGSEKLFF
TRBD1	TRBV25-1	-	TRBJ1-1	TGTGCCAGCAGAATAGGGGGCAAAAACACTGAAGCTTTCTTT	CASRIGGKNTEAFF
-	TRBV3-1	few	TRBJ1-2	TGTGCCAGCAGCCAAGGAGGCGGATACTATGGCTACACCTTC	CASSQGGGYYGYTF
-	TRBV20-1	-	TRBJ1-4	TGCAGTGGCGCGACAGAGACTAATGAAAAACTGTTTTTT	CSGATETNEKLFF
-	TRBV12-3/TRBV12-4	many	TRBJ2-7	TGTGCCAGCAGTCTAAACCAGGCCTACGAGCAGTACTTC	CASSLNQAYEQYF
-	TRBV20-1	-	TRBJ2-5	TGCAGTGCTAGAGATTTTGGGGGGGCATATGAGACCCAGTACTTC	CSARDFGGAYETQYF
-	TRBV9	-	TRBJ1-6	TGTGCCAGCAGCGTAGATCCAGGAGGGGATTCACCCCTCCACTTT	CASSVDPGGDSPLHF
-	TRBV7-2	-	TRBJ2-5	TGTGCCAGCAGCCCTGCTTCGGGCCCGGAGGAGACCCAGTACTTC	CASSPASGPEETQYF
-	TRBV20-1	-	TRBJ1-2	TGCAGTGCTAGAGATGGGGCCGGGGGCTTCTATGGCTACACCTTC	CSARDGAGGFYGYTF
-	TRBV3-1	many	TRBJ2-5	TGTGCCAGCAGCCACCGGGACGGAGAAGAGACCCAGTACTTC	CASSHRDGEETQYF
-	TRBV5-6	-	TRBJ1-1	TGTGCCAGCCTACCCACCTTGAAACAGGGAGACACTGAAGCTTTCTTT	CASLPTLKQGDTEAFF
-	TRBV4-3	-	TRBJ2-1	TGCGCCAGCAGCCAAGTATCGGGGGCTTACGAGCAGTTCTTC	CASSQVSGAYEQFF
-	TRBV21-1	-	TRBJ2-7	TGTGCCAGCAGCCGAACAGGGGGTGCAGCCACCCCCTACGAGCAGTACTTC	CASSRTGGAATPYEQYF
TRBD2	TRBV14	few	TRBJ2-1	TGTGCCAGCAGCGCCTCGGGGGGTGAGCAGTTCTTC	CASSASGGEQFF
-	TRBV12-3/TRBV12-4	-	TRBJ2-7	TGTGCCAGCAGCAGAGGACAGAGAGGTGTCTACGAGCAGTACTTC	CASSRGQRGVYEQYF
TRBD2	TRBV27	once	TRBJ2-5	TGTGCCAGCAGTGTAGCGGGAAGGCACGAGACCCAGTACTTC	CASSVAGRHETQYF
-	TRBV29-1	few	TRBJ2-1	TGCAGCGTTGAAGGGGGTCTCGACAATGAGCAGTTCTTC	CSVEGGLDNEQFF
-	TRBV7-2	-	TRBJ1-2	TGTGCCAGCAGCCTTCCCCCCTCAGGCTACACCTTC	CASSLPPSGYTF
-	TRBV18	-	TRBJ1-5	TGTGCCAGCTCACCAATCCCGGGACCTAATCAGCCCCAGCATTTT	CASSPIPGPNQPQHF
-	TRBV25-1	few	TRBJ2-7	TGTGCCAGCAGTGAAGTTACGGTTACTAACGAGCAGTACTTC	CASSEVTVTNEQYF
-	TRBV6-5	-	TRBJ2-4	TGTGCCAGCAGTTCCGGGACAGCCAAAAACATTCAGTACTTC	CASSSGTAKNIQYF
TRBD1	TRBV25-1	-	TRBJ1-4	TGTGCCAGCAGTGATGGGACAGCCCATGAAAAACTGTTTTTT	CASSDGTAHEKLFF
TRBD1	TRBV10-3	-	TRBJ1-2	TGTGCCATCAGTGAGTCGGCAGGGGGCTTGTGGGACTATGGCTGCACCTTC	CAISESAGGLWDYGCTF
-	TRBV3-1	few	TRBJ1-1	TGTGCCAGCAGCCCCTCCCTGGGGTACACTGAAGCTTTCTTT	CASSPSLGYTEAFF
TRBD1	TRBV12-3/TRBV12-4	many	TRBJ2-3	TGTGCCAGCAGCCCGAGGGGGCTAGCATCGACAGATACGCAGTATTTT	CASSPRGLASTDTQYF
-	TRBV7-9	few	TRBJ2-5	TGTGCCAGCAGCTTACCCCTAGGGAATGAGCAGTACTTC	CASSLPLGNEQYF
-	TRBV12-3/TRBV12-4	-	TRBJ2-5	TGTGCCAGCAGTCGGGACACAAGCAAGCAGTACTTC	CASSRDTSKQYF
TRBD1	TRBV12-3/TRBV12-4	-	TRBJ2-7	TGTGCCAGCAGTTGGGGGACAGGGGCGAACGAGCAGTACTTC	CASSWGTGANEQYF
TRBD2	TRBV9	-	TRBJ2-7	TGTGCCAGCAGCGTAGGGGGCGGGGGGCCCTACAATGAGCAGTACTTC	CASSVGGGGPYNEQYF
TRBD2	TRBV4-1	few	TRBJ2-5	TGCGCCAGCAGCCAAGATATAGAGCGGGGGTACCAAGAGACCCAGTACTTC	CASSQDIERGYQETQYF
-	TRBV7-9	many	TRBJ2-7	TGTGCCAGCAGCTTAACTCCGGTGACCTACGAGCAGTACTTC	CASSLTPVTYEQYF
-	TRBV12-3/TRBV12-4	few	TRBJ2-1	TGTGCCAGCAGTCCAGGGGGTGGGGGGTACCAAGAGACCCAGTTCTTC	CASSPGGGGYQETQFF
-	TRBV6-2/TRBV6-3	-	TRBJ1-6	TGTGCCAGCAGTTACTCCGGGACGGGGGGATCACCCCTCCACTTT	CASSYSGTGGSPLHF
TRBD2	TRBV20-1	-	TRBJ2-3	TGCAGTGCTAGCGGGGAGCGGGGGGGCCTGACAGATACGCAGTATTTT	CSASGERGGLTDTQYF
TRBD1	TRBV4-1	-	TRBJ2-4	TGCGCCAGCAGCCAAGCAGGGGGCAGGAACATTCAGTACTTC	CASSQAGGRNIQYF
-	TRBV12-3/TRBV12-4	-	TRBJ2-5	TGTGCCAGCAGCCAGGGGGAAGCGGGAGAAGAGACCCAGTACTTC	CASSQGEAGEETQYF
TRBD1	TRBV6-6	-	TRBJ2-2	TGTGCCAGCACCCTGGACAGGAAGGGCACCGGGGAGCTGTTTTTT	CASTLDRKGTGELFF
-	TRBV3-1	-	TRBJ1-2	TGTGCCAGCAGCCAATCGGGCGGCGAGGATGGCTACACCTTC	CASSQSGGEDGYTF
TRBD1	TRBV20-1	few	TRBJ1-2	TGCAGTGCCGGGACAGGGGCTCGGGGGGGCTACACCTTC	CSAGTGARGGYTF
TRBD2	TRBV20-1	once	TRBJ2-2	TGCGGTGCTAGAGTAGAGACTAGCGAATGGAACACCGGGGAGCTGTTTTTT	CGARVETSEWNTGELFF
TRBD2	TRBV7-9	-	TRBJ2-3	TGTGCCAGCAGCAAAGTAGCGGGAGGTCTGACAGATACGCAGTATTTT	CASSKVAGGLTDTQYF
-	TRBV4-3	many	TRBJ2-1	TGCGCCAGCAGCCAAGGGGATCCCCACAATGAGCAGTTCTTC	CASSQGDPHNEQFF
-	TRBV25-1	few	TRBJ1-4	TGTGCCAGCAGTGAATTTAAAGGGAGTGAAAAACTGTTTTTT	CASSEFKGSEKLFF
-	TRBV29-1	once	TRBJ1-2	TGCAGCGCAGACAGCGGTGGTTCGCGCTACACCTTC	CSADSGGSRYTF
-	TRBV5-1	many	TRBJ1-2	TGCGCCAGCAGCCCTACAACGACACCTAACTATGGCTACACCTTC	CASSPTTTPNYGYTF
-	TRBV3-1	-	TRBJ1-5	TGTGCCAGCAGCCAAGATTTCGGGGGCTCGAGCAATCAGCCCCAGCATTTT	CASSQDFGGSSNQPQHF
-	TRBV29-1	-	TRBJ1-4	TGCAGCGTTGAAGGGCGGGATGAAAAACTGTTTTTT	CSVEGRDEKLFF
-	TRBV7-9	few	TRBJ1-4	TGTGCCAGCAGCTTAGACGGGATAGAAGGCGAAAAACTGTTTTTT	CASSLDGIEGEKLFF
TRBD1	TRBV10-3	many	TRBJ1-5	TGTGCCATCAGTAGGACGGGACAGGGTGACAATCAGCCCCAGCATTTT	CAISRTGQGDNQPQHF
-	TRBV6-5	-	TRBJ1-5	TGTGCCAGCAGTTACTCGAATCCAGGGGATGGTCAGCCCCAGCATTTT	CASSYSNPGDGQPQHF
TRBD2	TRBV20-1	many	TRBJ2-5	TGCAGTGCTATCCCACGGACTAGCGAAGAGACCCAGTACTTC	CSAIPRTSEETQYF
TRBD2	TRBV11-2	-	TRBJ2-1	TGTGCCAGCAGCTTAGTTGCGGGGGGGCTCAATGAGCAGTTCTTC	CASSLVAGGLNEQFF
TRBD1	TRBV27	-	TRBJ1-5	TGTGCCAGCCGCCTCGGGACAGTTAATCAGCCCCAGCATTTT	CASRLGTVNQPQHF
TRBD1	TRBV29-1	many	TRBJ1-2	TGCAGCGTTGAGGACAGGGTCAGAGGCTACACCTTC	CSVEDRVRGYTF